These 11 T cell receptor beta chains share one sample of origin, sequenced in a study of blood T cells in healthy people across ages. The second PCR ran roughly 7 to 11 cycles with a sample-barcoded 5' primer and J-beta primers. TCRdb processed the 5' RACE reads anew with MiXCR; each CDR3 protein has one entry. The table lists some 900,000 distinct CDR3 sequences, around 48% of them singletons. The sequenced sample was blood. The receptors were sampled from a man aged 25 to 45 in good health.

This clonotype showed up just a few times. This CDR3 reads CASSFDRHNEQFF. The CDR3 DNA reads TGCGCCAGCAGCTTTGATCGGCACAATGAGCAGTTCTTC. The chain links TRBV5-1 to TRBJ2-1; D is unresolved. Trimming pared 2 bases from V and 5 bases from J, leaving 8 bases between. Germline CDR1 and CDR2: SGHRS and YFSETQ. The CDR3 sequence is 13 residues long.

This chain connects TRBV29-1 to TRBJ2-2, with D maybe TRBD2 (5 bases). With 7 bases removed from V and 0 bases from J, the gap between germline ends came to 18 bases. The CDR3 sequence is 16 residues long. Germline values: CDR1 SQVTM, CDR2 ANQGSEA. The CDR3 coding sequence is TGCAGCGCGGCCCCACCCAGACTATCGAACACCGGGGAGCTGTTTTTT. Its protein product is CSAAPPRLSNTGELFF.

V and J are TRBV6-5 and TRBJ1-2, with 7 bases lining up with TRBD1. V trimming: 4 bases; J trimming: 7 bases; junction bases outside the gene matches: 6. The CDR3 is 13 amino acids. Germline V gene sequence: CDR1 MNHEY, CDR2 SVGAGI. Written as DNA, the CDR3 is TGTGCCAGCAGTTCCTTGACAGGGTCTGGCTACACCTTC. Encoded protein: CASSSLTGSGYTF.

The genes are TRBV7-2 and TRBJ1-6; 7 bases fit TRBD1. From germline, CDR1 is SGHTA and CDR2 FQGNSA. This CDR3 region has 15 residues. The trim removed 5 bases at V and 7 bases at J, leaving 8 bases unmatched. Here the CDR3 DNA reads TGTGCCAGCAGCATCCCCAGGGGGTCAAATTCACCCCTCCACTTT. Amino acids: CASSIPRGSNSPLHF.

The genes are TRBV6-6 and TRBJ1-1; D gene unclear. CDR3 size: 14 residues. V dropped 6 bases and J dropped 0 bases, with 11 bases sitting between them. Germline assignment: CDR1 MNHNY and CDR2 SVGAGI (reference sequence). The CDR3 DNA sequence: TGTGCCAGCAGGGGGTGGTTAATGAACACTGAAGCTTTCTTT. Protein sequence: CASRGWLMNTEAFF.

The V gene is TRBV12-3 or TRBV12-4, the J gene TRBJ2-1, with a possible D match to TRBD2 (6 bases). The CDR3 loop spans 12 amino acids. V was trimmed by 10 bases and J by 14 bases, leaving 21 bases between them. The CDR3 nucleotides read TGTGCCACCAGCCCGGGGTTGACTAGGGAGTTCTTC. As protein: CATSPGLTREFF.

The CDR3 reads CASSYSALSSYEQYF. CDR3 nucleotide sequence: TGTGCCAGCAGTTACTCGGCCCTGAGCTCCTACGAGCAGTACTTC. The genes are TRBV6-5 and TRBJ2-7; D remains unclear. The V gene's germline CDR1 is MNHEY and CDR2 SVGAGI. The CDR3 has 15 amino acids. The germline V and J ends were trimmed by 0 bases and 0 bases, with 9 bases remaining between them.

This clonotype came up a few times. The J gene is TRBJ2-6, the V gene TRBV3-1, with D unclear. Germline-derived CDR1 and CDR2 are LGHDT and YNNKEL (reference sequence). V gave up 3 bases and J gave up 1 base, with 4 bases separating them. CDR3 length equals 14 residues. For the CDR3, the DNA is TGTGCCAGCAGCCACCAATCTGGGGCCAACGTCCTGACTTTC. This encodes CASSHQSGANVLTF.

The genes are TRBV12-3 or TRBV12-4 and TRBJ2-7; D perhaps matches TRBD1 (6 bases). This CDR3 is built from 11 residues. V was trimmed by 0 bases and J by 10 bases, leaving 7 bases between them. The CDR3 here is CASSLAQGQYF. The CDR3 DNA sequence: TGTGCCAGCAGTTTAGCACAGGGCCAGTACTTC.

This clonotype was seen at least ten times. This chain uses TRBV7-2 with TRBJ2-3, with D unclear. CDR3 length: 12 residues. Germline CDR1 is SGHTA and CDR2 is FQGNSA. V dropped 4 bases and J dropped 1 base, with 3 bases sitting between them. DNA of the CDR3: TGTGCCAGCAGCTCAGGCACAGATACGCAGTATTTT. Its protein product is CASSSGTDTQYF.

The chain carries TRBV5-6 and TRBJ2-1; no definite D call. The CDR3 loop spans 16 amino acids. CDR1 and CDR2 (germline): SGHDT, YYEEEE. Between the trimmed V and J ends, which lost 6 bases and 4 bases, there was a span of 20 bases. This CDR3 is CASNPPEETVYNEQFF. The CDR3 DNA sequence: TGTGCCAGCAACCCTCCTGAGGAGACCGTATACAATGAGCAGTTCTTC.